The 8 T cell receptor beta chains in this list originate from one sample, sequenced in a study of breast tumors, draining lymph nodes, adjacent tissues. TCRdb called the multiplex PCR reads again in MiXCR, with one record for every CDR3 protein. The sample yields about 130,000 distinct CDR3 sequences, about 20% seen once. Samples came from axillary lymph nodes draining the breast cancer. The sample consisted of axillary lymph node tissue. These TCRs come from a female donor with breast cancer. Some clones in this sample may be carry-over from other donors' samples.

This clonotype was seen ten or more times. The chain carries TRBV29-1 and TRBJ2-3; 8 bases are a match to TRBD2. Germline CDR1 reads SQVTM; CDR2 reads ANQGSEA. CDR3 length: 12 amino acids. The ends lost 3 bases at V and 5 bases at J; junction bases unmatched: 1. CDR3 sequence reads: CSVDTSGDTQYF. The CDR3 nucleotides are TGCAGCGTTGATACTAGCGGAGATACGCAGTATTTT.

Concerning this clonotype itself: This may be a read error: a much more frequent sequence differs by one nucleotide. This is likely a read error, given that the CDR3 carries no conserved phenylalanine or tryptophan at its end. J is TRBJ1-4 and V is TRBV2, with a possible D match to TRBD1 (5 bases). The CDR3 consists of 13 residues. V shed 2 bases and J shed 8 bases, with 9 bases lying between them. Germline assignment: CDR1 SNHLY and CDR2 FYNNEI. Here the CDR3 reads CASSELRGEKLFS. The DNA of the CDR3 is TGTGCCAGCAGTGAATTGAGGGGCGAAAAACTGTTTTCT.

Details on this clonotype: Just one base apart from a much larger clone, this may be a read error. The V gene is TRBV20-1, the J gene TRBJ2-5; D possibly corresponds to TRBD2 (6 bases). The V end was cut by 6 bases, the J end by 9 bases, with 26 bases between. The CDR3 loop spans 15 amino acids. CDR1 and CDR2 from the germline V gene are DFQATT and SNEGSKA (reference sequence). CDR3: CSALEAASDPEAQYF. The CDR3 DNA reads as TGCAGTGCACTAGAAGCCGCTAGCGATCCGGAGGCCCAGTACTTC.

This clonotype was observed at least ten times. This chain connects TRBV12-3 or TRBV12-4 to TRBJ2-1; 8 nucleotides agree with TRBD2. The CDR3 extends over 14 amino acids. V shed 7 bases, J shed 9 bases, and the junction held 11 bases outside the gene matches. The CDR3 sequence is CASMRNAAGGEQFF. Written as DNA, the CDR3 is TGTGCCAGCATGAGGAACGCGGCGGGGGGTGAGCAGTTCTTC.

This clonotype was detected ten times or more. The rearrangement uses TRBV5-1 and TRBJ2-7; D is undetermined. The CDR3 spans 12 residues. CDR1 SGHRS and CDR2 YFSETQ come from the germline V gene. Trimming took 1 base from V and 2 from J, leaving 4 bases between them. The CDR3 loop reads CASSLKPYEQYF. The CDR3 nucleotides are TGCGCCAGCAGCTTGAAGCCCTACGAGCAGTACTTC.

In its sample, this clonotype was seen many times. This rearrangement joins TRBV28 to TRBJ1-6; TRBD1 matches 8 bases. Germline loops: CDR1 MDHEN, CDR2 SYDVKM. The CDR3 runs 16 residues. V shed 3 bases and J 9 bases; nucleotides not matched to a gene: 10. CDR3 region: CASSFLTGAGSSPLHF. DNA for the CDR3: TGTGCCAGCAGTTTTCTGACAGGGGCGGGGAGTTCACCCCTCCACTTT.

Comments on this clonotype: A much larger clone differs by one base, so this may be a read error. V gene TRBV12-3 or TRBV12-4 combines with J gene TRBJ2-5, with 7 bases fitting TRBD1. The CDR3 has 13 residues. CDR3 coding DNA: TGTGCCAGCAGTCGACAGGGAAAAGAGACCCAGTGCTTC. This codes for CASSRQGKETQCF.

This clonotype was seen repeatedly, ten times or more. J is TRBJ2-7 and V is TRBV7-6, with TRBD1 identical over 11 bases. The CDR3 consists of 15 residues. From germline, CDR1 is SGHVS and CDR2 FNYEAQ. J gave up 0 bases and V 5 bases, and 3 bases lay outside the gene matches. In nucleotides, the CDR3 is TGTGCCAGCAGCCCTGGACAGGGGGCCTCCTACGAGCAGTACTTC. It encodes CASSPGQGASYEQYF.